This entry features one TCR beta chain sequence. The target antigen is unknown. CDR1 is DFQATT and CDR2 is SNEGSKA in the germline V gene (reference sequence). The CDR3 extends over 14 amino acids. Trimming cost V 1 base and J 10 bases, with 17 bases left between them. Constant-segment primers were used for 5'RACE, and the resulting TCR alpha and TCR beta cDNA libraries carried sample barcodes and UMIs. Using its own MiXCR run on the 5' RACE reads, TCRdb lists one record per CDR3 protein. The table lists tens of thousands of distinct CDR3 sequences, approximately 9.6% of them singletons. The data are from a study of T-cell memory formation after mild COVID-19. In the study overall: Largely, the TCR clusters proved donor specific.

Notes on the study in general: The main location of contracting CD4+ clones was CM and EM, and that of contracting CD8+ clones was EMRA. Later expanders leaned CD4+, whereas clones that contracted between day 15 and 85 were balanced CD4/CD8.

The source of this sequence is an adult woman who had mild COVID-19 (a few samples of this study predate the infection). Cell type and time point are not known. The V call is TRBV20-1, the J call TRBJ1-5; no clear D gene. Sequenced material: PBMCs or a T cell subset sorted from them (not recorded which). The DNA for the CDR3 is TGCAGTGCTAGAGCCCCCGGTGTAATCGCACCCCAGCATTTT. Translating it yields CSARAPGVIAPQHF.